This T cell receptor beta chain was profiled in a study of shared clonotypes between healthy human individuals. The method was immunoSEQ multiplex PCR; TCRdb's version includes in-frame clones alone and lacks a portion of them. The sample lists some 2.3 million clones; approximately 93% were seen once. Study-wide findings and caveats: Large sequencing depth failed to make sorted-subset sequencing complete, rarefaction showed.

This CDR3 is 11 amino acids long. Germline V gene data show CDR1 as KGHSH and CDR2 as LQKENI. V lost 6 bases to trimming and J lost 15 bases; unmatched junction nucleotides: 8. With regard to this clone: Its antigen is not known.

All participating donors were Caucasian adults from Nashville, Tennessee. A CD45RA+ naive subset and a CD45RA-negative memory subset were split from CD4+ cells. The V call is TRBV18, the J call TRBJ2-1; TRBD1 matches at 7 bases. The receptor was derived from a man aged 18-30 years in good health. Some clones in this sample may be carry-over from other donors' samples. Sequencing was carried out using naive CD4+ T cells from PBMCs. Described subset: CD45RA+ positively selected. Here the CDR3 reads CASSSDRYSFF. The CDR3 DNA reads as TGTGCCAGCTCGTCGGACAGGTACTCGTTCTTC.